The 27 T cell receptor beta chains reported below all come from one sample, sequenced in a study of blood T cell repertoires in COVID-19. Some clones are missing from TCRdb's copy, which holds only in-frame ones; the method was immunoSEQ multiplex PCR. Found here are approximately 93,000 clones, approximately 74% of them singletons; the top ten hold roughly 3.9%. Sequences were obtained from peripheral blood. These receptors all come from a man aged 70 or older with COVID-19, enrolled during active disease.

This clone was seen more than once but under ten times. The chain has TRBV6-5 and TRBJ2-7; D is undetermined. Germline CDR1 is MNHEY and CDR2 is SVGAGI. Trimming removed 7 bases from V and 0 bases from J, with 10 bases in between. The CDR3 totals 13 residues. The CDR3 is CASTSPGSYEQYF. DNA for the CDR3: TGTGCCAGCACTTCGCCAGGCTCCTACGAGCAGTACTTC.

The chain recombines TRBV6-2 or TRBV6-3 with TRBJ2-7, with TRBD2 as a possible D gene (6 bases). Trimming pared 2 bases from V and 0 bases from J, leaving 14 bases between. The CDR3 sequence is 16 residues long. From germline, CDR1 is MNHEY and CDR2 SVGEGT. CDR3 nucleotides: TGTGCCAGCAGTTACAGGCTGGGACTGGACTCCTACGAGCAGTACTTC. The encoded protein is CASSYRLGLDSYEQYF.

The chain couples TRBV5-4 to TRBJ2-7; TRBD2 matches 8 bases. The trim removed 0 bases at V and 5 bases at J, leaving 10 bases unmatched. Per germline, CDR1 SGHNT and CDR2 YYREEE (reference sequence). This CDR3 is built from 16 residues. The CDR3 region is CASSLEVRTSSHEQYF. Written as DNA, the CDR3 is TGTGCCAGCAGCTTGGAGGTACGGACTAGCTCTCACGAGCAGTACTTC.

The chain links TRBV7-9 to TRBJ2-1; the D is unclear. Trimming pared 2 bases from V and 7 bases from J, leaving 9 bases between. Germline V CDR1 and CDR2: SEHNR, FQNEAQ (reference sequence). The CDR3 extends over 13 amino acids. CDR3 sequence reads: CASSLTGGNEQFF. CDR3 DNA sequence: TGTGCCAGCAGCTTAACGGGTGGAAATGAGCAGTTCTTC.

The chain recombines TRBV5-6 with TRBJ2-1; TRBD2 might be the D (6 bases). Trimming took 3 bases from V and 5 from J, leaving 15 bases between them. The CDR3 is 15 residues long. Per the germline V gene, CDR1 is SGHDT and CDR2 is YYEEEE. The CDR3 nucleotides read TGTGCCAGCAGCTCCCGGGACTTCGGCCACAATGAGCAGTTCTTC. This gives the protein CASSSRDFGHNEQFF.

The J gene is TRBJ1-6, the V gene TRBV28; tentatively, D is TRBD1 (6 bases). The germline V gene has CDR1 MDHEN and CDR2 SYDVKM. The CDR3 loop spans 12 amino acids. Trimming removed 2 bases from V and 18 bases from J, with 14 bases in between. This CDR3 reads CASSLNLSDSHF. CDR3 nucleotides: TGTGCCAGCAGTTTAAATTTGTCGGACAGCCACTTT.

This clone was recorded once. This chain uses TRBV6-5 with TRBJ2-3; D ambiguous. Germline-derived CDR1 and CDR2 are MNHEY and SVGAGI. V was shortened by 0 bases and J by 1 base, with 2 bases between the two germline ends. The CDR3 sequence is 13 residues long. This CDR3 is CASSYSGTDTQYF. The CDR3 DNA reads as TGTGCCAGCAGTTACTCCGGCACAGATACGCAGTATTTT.

The rearrangement uses TRBV29-1 and TRBJ2-7; 11 bases line up with TRBD2. The CDR3 consists of 15 residues. Losses at the gene ends were 0 bases for V and 3 bases for J; bases not matched to a gene: 4. Looked up from germline, CDR1 is SQVTM and CDR2 is ANQGSEA. CDR3 amino acids: CSVEDTLAGGYEQYF. CDR3 in DNA: TGCAGCGTTGAAGATACCCTAGCGGGAGGCTACGAGCAGTACTTC.

For this clone: Relative to the germline gene, one junction end is altered; a read error may explain this. The rearrangement uses TRBV28 and TRBJ1-1; 9 bases align to TRBD1. Germline assignment: CDR1 MDHEN and CDR2 SYDVKM. This CDR3 has 15 residues. Here the CDR3 DNA reads TGTGCCAGCAGTATGGGACCGGGACAGGGATATACAAAGCTCTTT. Its protein is CASSMGPGQGYTKLF.

The chain is built from TRBV7-2 and TRBJ1-3; tentatively, D is TRBD1 (6 bases). In germline, CDR1 is SGHTA, CDR2 FQGNSA. V lost 5 bases to trimming and J lost 0 bases, with 17 bases between them. The CDR3 runs 17 residues. The CDR3 bases are TGTGCCAGCAGCCAGACAGGATTATGGAGCTCTGGAAACACCATATATTTT. Protein: CASSQTGLWSSGNTIYF.

This clone appeared a single time. The V gene is TRBV4-2, the J gene TRBJ1-1; maybe TRBD1 (5 bases). V was clipped by 5 bases and J by 1 base, with 11 bases between them. Germline V gives CDR1 LGHNA, CDR2 YNFKEQ. The CDR3 is 14 residues long. DNA of the CDR3: TGTGCCAGCAGCATCAGGGCCCCGAACACTGAAGCTTTCTTT. This gives the protein CASSIRAPNTEAFF.

This chain links TRBV11-2 with TRBJ2-7; a weak D match, TRBD1 (6 bases). Germline lookup yields CDR1 SGHAT and CDR2 FQNNGV. Trimming took 5 bases from V and 6 from J, leaving 17 bases between them. The CDR3 length is 14 residues. The CDR3 is CASSLGAQISEQYF. In nucleotides, the CDR3 is TGTGCCAGCAGCCTGGGGGCACAGATTAGCGAGCAGTACTTC.

J is TRBJ2-5 and V is TRBV5-4, with D maybe TRBD1 (5 bases). Trimming took off 4 bases at V and 0 bases at J, with 10 bases between the two ends. The CDR3 sequence is 14 residues long. Germline CDR1 is SGHNT and CDR2 is YYREEE (reference sequence). The CDR3 loop is CASSQDSYQETQYF. The DNA for the CDR3 is TGTGCCAGCAGCCAAGACAGTTACCAAGAGACCCAGTACTTC.

The rearrangement uses TRBV7-8 and TRBJ2-2; 8 bases agree with TRBD1. This CDR3 has 16 amino acids. V was pared by 5 bases and J by 2 bases, with 7 bases of the junction left unmatched. Looked up from germline, CDR1 is SGHVS and CDR2 is FQNEAQ. The CDR3 DNA is TGTGCCAGCAGCCACCCCGGGACAGGAAACACCGGGGAGCTGTTTTTT. Encoded protein: CASSHPGTGNTGELFF.

The V call is TRBV19, the J call TRBJ1-6; 8 bases map to TRBD1. The CDR3 is 14 amino acids. The germline gives CDR1 LNHDA, CDR2 SQIVND (reference sequence). After removal of 4 bases from V and 9 bases from J, the junction contained 5 bases not matched to a gene. DNA for the CDR3: TGTGCCAGTAGTACAGGGGGCAGAGGTTCACCCCTCCACTTT. It specifies CASSTGGRGSPLHF.

The chain links TRBV3-1 (or the pseudogene TRBV3-2) to TRBJ1-5; no clear D. CDR1 LGHDT and CDR2 YNNKEL come from the germline V gene (reference sequence). Trimming removed 0 bases at V and 6 bases at J, with 21 bases between. CDR3 length: 18 amino acids. The CDR3 DNA reads as TGTGCCAGCAGCCAAGATCTTGAGAGGGTTTGGTTGGGTCAGCCCCAGCATTTT. Translation gives CASSQDLERVWLGQPQHF.

The chain combines TRBV5-4 with TRBJ2-3, with 7 bases matching TRBD2. V shed 2 bases, J shed 4 bases, and the junction held 4 bases outside the gene matches. Germline V gene lookup returns CDR1 SGHNT and CDR2 YYREEE (reference sequence). The CDR3 is 14 residues long. Here the CDR3 DNA reads TGTGCCAGCAGCTTTGCGGGAGTACCAGATACGCAGTATTTT. Translation: CASSFAGVPDTQYF. Looking up the rest from reference TRBV5-4 and TRBJ2-3 gives the full variable domain: ETGVTQSPTHLIKTRGQQVTLRCSSQSGHNTVSWYQQALGQGPQFIFQYYREEENGRGNFPPRFSGLQFPNYSSELNVNALELDDSALYLCASSFAGVPDTQYFGPGTRLTVL.

The rearrangement links TRBV7-9 to TRBJ1-2, with TRBD1 identical over 11 bases. V was clipped by 6 bases and J by 8 bases; unmatched bases: 20. Germline V gene sequence: CDR1 SEHNR, CDR2 FQNEAQ (reference sequence). CDR3 length equals 18 residues. The CDR3 DNA reads TGTGCCAGCAGTCACTCAGGCCGGACAGGGGGCGCTGGGGGAGGCTACACCTTC. Amino acids: CASSHSGRTGGAGGGYTF.

This chain joins TRBV28 and TRBJ1-2; perhaps TRBD1 as D (6 bases). Per germline, CDR1 MDHEN and CDR2 SYDVKM. The CDR3 length is 13 residues. The V end was cut by 6 bases, the J end by 7 bases, with 15 bases between. The CDR3 nucleotides read TGTGCCAGCAGCAGGGACATATACTCTGGCTACACCTTC. This encodes CASSRDIYSGYTF.

This clone was seen at least ten times. The chain joins TRBV28 to TRBJ2-4; 8 positions match TRBD1. Trimming removed 10 bases from V and 6 bases from J; junction bases left unmatched: 8. There are 13 residues in the CDR3. Per the germline V gene, CDR1 is MDHEN and CDR2 is SYDVKM. CDR3 DNA: TGTGCCACCCTAGGACAGGGTCCAAACATTCAGTACTTC. Its translation: CATLGQGPNIQYF.

The chain recombines TRBV7-2 with TRBJ1-6; 9 positions agree with TRBD1. Germline V gene lookup returns CDR1 SGHTA and CDR2 FQGNSA. There are 14 residues in the CDR3. J lost 8 bases, V lost 5 bases, and 4 bases had no gene match. The CDR3 sequence: CASSPRQGDSPLHF. DNA of the CDR3: TGTGCCAGCAGCCCAAGACAGGGGGATTCACCCCTCCACTTT.

Only a few counts were recorded for this clone. The rearrangement uses TRBV28 and TRBJ2-2; 7 bases align to TRBD1. Germline values: CDR1 MDHEN, CDR2 SYDVKM. CDR3 length: 15 residues. V shed 1 base and J 5 bases; nucleotides not matched to a gene: 4. This chain's CDR3 is CASSLLGQTTGELFF. The CDR3 nucleotides read TGTGCCAGCAGTTTATTGGGACAGACGACCGGGGAGCTGTTTTTT.

The V gene is TRBV9, the J gene TRBJ2-4, with 9 positions matching TRBD2. CDR3 length equals 18 residues. The ends lost 3 bases at V and 0 bases at J; junction bases unmatched: 10. Germline assignment: CDR1 SGDLS and CDR2 YYNGEE. In nucleotides, the CDR3 is TGTGCCAGCAGCGAATCTCTAGCGGGAAGCCTAGCCAAAAACATTCAGTACTTC. Encoded protein: CASSESLAGSLAKNIQYF.

The J gene is TRBJ1-3, the V gene TRBV19, with TRBD1 matching 7 bases. Germline assignment: CDR1 LNHDA and CDR2 SQIVND (reference sequence). J was trimmed by 0 bases and V by 10 bases; bases with no gene match: 12. This CDR3 has 16 residues. The CDR3 DNA reads as TGTGCCACTCATACAGGGGCAGGGAACTCTGGAAACACCATATATTTT. Amino acids: CATHTGAGNSGNTIYF.

The chain recombines TRBV19 with TRBJ1-1; perhaps TRBD1 as D (6 bases). V was clipped by 7 bases and J by 6 bases, with 12 bases between them. The CDR3 length is 12 residues. Germline assignment: CDR1 LNHDA and CDR2 SQIVND (reference sequence). The CDR3 sequence is CASKTGGPEAFF. The CDR3 DNA follows: TGTGCCAGTAAAACGGGGGGGCCTGAAGCTTTCTTT. Filled out from reference TRBV19 and TRBJ1-1, the complete variable domain reads DGGITQSPKYLFRKEGQNVTLSCEQNLNHDAMYWYRQDPGQGLRLIYYSQIVNDFQKGDIAEGYSVSREKKESFPLTVTSAQKNPTAFYLCASKTGGPEAFFGQGTRLTVV.

The chain has TRBV30 and TRBJ2-1, with D perhaps TRBD1 (6 bases). CDR1 GTSNPN and CDR2 SVGIG come from the germline V gene (reference sequence). Deletions cut 2 bases from V and 12 bases from J, with 11 bases between. The CDR3 sequence is 11 residues long. Here the CDR3 DNA reads TGTGCCTGGAGTAGGGGGACGGGGCAGTTCTTC. This encodes CAWSRGTGQFF.

The chain joins TRBV5-1 to TRBJ1-2; 10 nucleotides line up with TRBD1. CDR1 and CDR2 from the germline V gene are SGHRS and YFSETQ. The CDR3 consists of 15 residues. The V segment lost 1 base and the J segment 3 bases; nucleotides outside the gene matches: 3. The CDR3 here is CASSLMTGGDYGYTF. CDR3 bases: TGCGCCAGCAGCTTGATGACAGGGGGCGACTATGGCTACACCTTC. Full variable domain (rest looked up from reference TRBV5-1 and TRBJ1-2): KAGVTQTPRYLIKTRGQQVTLSCSPISGHRSVSWYQQTPGQGLQFLFEYFSETQRNKGNFPGRFSGRQFSNSRSEMNVSTLELGDSALYLCASSLMTGGDYGYTFGSGTRLTVV.